This TCR beta chain was captured by sequencing in a study of regulatory T cells in long-lasting Graves disease. The ends were cut back, 8 bases at V and 12 bases at J, with 17 bases in the middle. The germline V gene encodes CDR1 MNHNS and CDR2 SASEGT. This CDR3 region has 13 residues. Note on this clonotype: With a much larger clone just one base away, this may be a read error.

Construction of TCR beta libraries relied on iRepertoire HTBI primers and on Arm-PCR targeting CDR3 regions. TCRdb reprocessed the multiplex PCR reads via MiXCR and lists one record per CDR3 protein. The repertoire has about 540,000 distinct CDR3 sequences, roughly 12% of them found once; the top ten carry 8% to 10%. The time point was: newly diagnosed GD, antithyroid drugs for less than 3 months. Generation of the TCR library employed RNA extracted from PBMCs. Another study also made use of these data, one on T cells in Graves' hyperthyroidism and ophthalmopathy.

Sequenced material: peripheral blood mononuclear cells (PBMCs), taken at new diagnosis, from a patient treated with antithyroid drugs. The rearrangement joins TRBV6-1 to TRBJ1-6; tentatively, D is TRBD1 (5 bases). The sequence was obtained from a man under 40 with Graves disease. The chain's CDR3 is CASQTGLDLPLHF. The DNA of the CDR3 is TGTGCCAGCCAGACGGGGCTAGATTTACCCCTCCACTTT.